Reported below is one T cell receptor (beta chain). This clone is considered large (0.1 to 1%). The specificity of this receptor is unknown. No much larger clone exists at a distance of one base, and base qualities are not known. The source of the sample is a study of OX40 agonist ivuxolimab in advanced cancers. Regarding the study in general: Ivuxolimab was a fully human IgG2 agonistic monoclonal antibody targeting the costimulatory receptor OX40 (CD134). Peripheral TCRbeta sequencing aimed to test whether ivuxolimab altered TCR sequence diversity and caused clonal T-cell expansion. Three dose-escalation patients achieved partial responses, one with hepatocellular carcinoma and two with cutaneous melanoma. Intravenous ivuxolimab was administered to patients every 2 weeks at six dose levels: 0.01, 0.1, 0.3, 1.5, 3 and 10 mg/kg. A male proportion of 82.7% and a mean age of 60 years, ranging from about 20 to 79, were recorded for the dose-escalation cohort. Among the 52 dose-escalation patients, around 20 had hepatocellular carcinoma, 15 or so melanoma, 9 renal cell carcinoma and 9 head and neck cancer. The paper reports the monotherapy dose-escalation portion (N = 52 patients) of the phase I ivuxolimab trial. Patients were allowed to have had prior anti-PD-1, anti-PD-L1 or anti-CTLA-4 therapy, and 30% to 40% of the dose-escalation patients had been treated with checkpoint inhibitors.

Study-level results and caveats: Clonal expansion of both CD4+ and CD8+ blood T cells was observed from baseline to week 6 at doses 0.1 to 3.0 mg/kg. Low levels of normalized T-cell clonal expansion were also seen in some nonresponding patients. Antigen specificity was not determined for the clonally expanded peripheral T cells. In partial responders in the 0.1-3.0 mg/kg groups, normalized peripheral clonal expansion was found to be among the lowest, especially among CD8+ T cells. After ivuxolimab, expanded clones were on average more numerous among CD8+ T cells than among CD4+ T cells.

The trial excluded patients who had a history of autoimmune disease or were on systemic immunosuppression. Peripheral blood for TCR sequencing was collected from all dose cohorts at baseline, on cycle 4 day 1, and on cycle 7 day 1. Samples were obtained from an open-label, multicenter, first-in-human phase I dose-escalation trial of ivuxolimab. Adults with locally advanced or metastatic melanoma, renal cell carcinoma, hepatocellular carcinoma or head and neck squamous cell carcinoma were enrolled in the trial. Before TCR sequencing, CD4+ T cells and CD8+ T cells from peripheral blood were sorted into separate populations. V is reduced by 9 bases and J by 2 bases, leaving a spacing of 13 bases between them. According to the germline V gene, CDR1 reads SGHVS and CDR2 reads FNYEAQ. From the cysteine up to the phenylalanine, the CDR3 has a length of 13 residues. Just the 39-base CDR3 DNA is kept, in frame starting at base 1.

To sequence the TCRbeta CDR3 region, genomic DNA was isolated from the sorted cells. The immunoSEQ Assay was used for sequencing of TCRbeta CDR3 regions. The clones in this table, taken by TCRdb from immuneACCESS, are in-frame only. Not every clone is retained; where verified, under half of the shortfall comes from an unresolved V gene, and the cause of the rest is unknown. The sample profile shows over 40,000 clones; around four fifths of them were found once. Under 3.5% of the sample rests with the top ten. This material consisted of CD4+ or CD8+ T cells sorted from blood, taken in a trial of the OX40 agonist ivuxolimab. The sequence was obtained from an adult with an advanced solid tumor such as melanoma, head and neck, liver or kidney cancer. The sequence is built from TRBV7-6 and TRBJ2-5; TRBD2 is a weak D gene call, 6 bases matching. In nucleotides, the sequence is TGTGCCAGTGCAAAAGGGAGGCAAGAGACCCAGTACTTC. This sequence encodes CASAKGRQETQYF.